The 20 T cell receptor beta chains listed next were all sequenced from one sample in a study of blood T cell repertoires in COVID-19. Some clones are missing from TCRdb's copy, which holds only in-frame ones; the method was immunoSEQ multiplex PCR. This table has about 85,000 clones, roughly four fifths appearing once. Specimen: peripheral blood. Every receptor here comes from an elderly woman with acute or convalescent COVID-19.

The rearrangement uses TRBV3-1 (or the pseudogene TRBV3-2) and TRBJ1-2; D is undetermined. The germline V gene encodes CDR1 LGHDT and CDR2 YNNKEL (reference sequence). V was cut by 2 bases and J by 8 bases, with 12 bases left in between. The CDR3 loop spans 13 amino acids. The CDR3 DNA sequence: TGTGCCAGCAGCCAACGCGGGAGGGAGGGCTACACCTTC. Amino acids: CASSQRGREGYTF.

The V and J genes are TRBV5-1 and TRBJ2-2, with a possible D match to TRBD2 (6 bases). Between the trimmed V and J ends, which lost 6 bases and 5 bases, there was a span of 20 bases. The CDR3 totals 16 residues. Germline V CDR1 and CDR2: SGHRS, YFSETQ. The CDR3 reads CASTKDAGIGTGELFF. CDR3 nucleotide sequence: TGCGCCAGCACCAAGGATGCGGGGATTGGAACCGGGGAGCTGTTTTTT. The whole variable domain, filled in from reference TRBV5-1 and TRBJ2-2, reads KAGVTQTPRYLIKTRGQQVTLSCSPISGHRSVSWYQQTPGQGLQFLFEYFSETQRNKGNFPGRFSGRQFSNSRSEMNVSTLELGDSALYLCASTKDAGIGTGELFFGEGSRLTVL.

The rearrangement links TRBV6-6 to TRBJ2-1, with 10 bases aligning to TRBD1. Germline CDR1 MNHNY, CDR2 SVGAGI (reference sequence). J gave up 6 bases and V 6 bases, and 5 bases lay outside the gene matches. The CDR3 sequence is 14 residues long. CDR3 sequence reads: CASRSGTGANEQFF. The CDR3 DNA is TGTGCCAGCAGGTCCGGGACAGGGGCCAATGAGCAGTTCTTC.

The rearrangement joins TRBV2 to TRBJ1-1; D is perhaps TRBD1 (6 bases). The CDR3 is made up of 14 amino acids. V was shortened by 6 bases and J by 4 bases, with 15 bases between the two germline ends. Per the germline V gene, CDR1 is SNHLY and CDR2 is FYNNEI. DNA of the CDR3: TGTGCCAGCAGAAGGACAGTAACGGGCACTGAAGCTTTCTTT. Translation gives CASRRTVTGTEAFF.

V gene TRBV2 combines with J gene TRBJ2-4, with a tentative D call TRBD1 (5 bases). V lost 6 bases, J lost 6 bases, and 9 bases lay in between. Germline CDR1 SNHLY, CDR2 FYNNEI. The length of the CDR3 is 12 residues. CDR3 nucleotides: TGTGCCAGCAGCCTGGACACAAACATTCAGTACTTC. Protein product: CASSLDTNIQYF.

This chain joins TRBV6-5 and TRBJ1-1; weak D call: TRBD1 (6 bases). V lost 6 bases and J 7 bases, leaving 12 bases between the germline ends. Germline CDR1 MNHEY, CDR2 SVGAGI. CDR3 length: 12 residues. CDR3 loop: CASSRNRVEAFF. Here the CDR3 DNA reads TGTGCCAGCAGCCGCAACAGGGTTGAAGCTTTCTTT.

The genes are TRBV5-1 and TRBJ1-1, with a possible D match to TRBD1 (5 bases). CDR3 length equals 14 residues. Trimming left V 0 bases short and J 5 bases short, with 11 bases between. Germline V gene lookup returns CDR1 SGHRS and CDR2 YFSETQ. The CDR3: CASSLDAGRTEAFF. The CDR3 DNA reads as TGCGCCAGCAGCTTGGATGCAGGGCGGACTGAAGCTTTCTTT.

This chain links TRBV12-3 or TRBV12-4 with TRBJ2-3; 7 nucleotides line up with TRBD1. V was pared by 2 bases and J by 10 bases, with 6 bases of the junction left unmatched. CDR3 size: 13 residues. CDR3 protein: CASSLTGQAAQYF. CDR3 DNA sequence: TGTGCCAGCAGTTTAACCGGACAGGCGGCGCAGTATTTT.

The chain couples TRBV20-1 to TRBJ2-5, with D possibly matching TRBD1 (5 bases). The CDR3 extends over 14 amino acids. Deletions cut 3 bases from V and 5 bases from J, with 16 bases between. CDR1 DFQATT and CDR2 SNEGSKA come from the germline V gene (reference sequence). CDR3 sequence (DNA): TGCAGTGCTAGTGTAGACAGTGTAGTGGAGACCCAGTACTTC. The encoded protein is CSASVDSVVETQYF.

With regard to this clone: A junction boundary mismatches the germline segment, possibly from a read error. J is TRBJ2-1 and V is TRBV24-1, with TRBD1 as a possible D gene (6 bases). The CDR3 sequence is 15 residues long. The germline V gene encodes CDR1 KGHDR and CDR2 SFDVKD. CDR3 loop: CATSETGTSYNEQLF. The CDR3 region has the DNA TGTGCCACCAGCGAGACAGGAACTTCCTACAATGAGCAGCTCTTC.

Only a few counts were recorded for this clone. The CDR3 region is CASSHAFGQGRGGYTF. DNA of the CDR3: TGCGCCAGCAGTCACGCTTTTGGACAGGGGAGGGGAGGCTACACCTTC. The chain combines TRBV5-1 with TRBJ1-2; 9 bases are a match to TRBD1. CDR1 is SGHRS, CDR2 YFSETQ, per germline. Trimming at V came to 5 bases and at J to 8 bases, leaving 16 bases not matched to a gene. CDR3 length equals 16 residues.

This clone has a handful of counts. The CDR3 sequence is CSASLGDYGYTF. The CDR3 DNA is TGCAGTGCTAGTCTAGGGGACTATGGCTACACCTTC. The J gene is TRBJ1-2, the V gene TRBV20-1; D is perhaps TRBD1 (5 bases). Trimming stripped 3 bases from V and 3 bases from J, with 8 bases between. Germline assignment: CDR1 DFQATT and CDR2 SNEGSKA (reference sequence). CDR3 length: 12 amino acids.

V is TRBV2 and J is TRBJ2-5, with TRBD1 as a possible D gene (5 bases). The CDR3 consists of 13 residues. Germline V gene sequence: CDR1 SNHLY, CDR2 FYNNEI. The ends were cut back, 8 bases at V and 5 bases at J, with 15 bases in the middle. CDR3 nucleotides: TGTGCCAGCCTTCTTCTCCCAGGGGAGACCCAGTACTTC. It translates to CASLLLPGETQYF.

The chain links TRBV12-3 or TRBV12-4 to TRBJ2-7; a weak D match, TRBD1 (5 bases). The CDR3 is 13 residues long. V was pared by 1 base and J by 2 bases, with 6 bases between. The CDR3 DNA is TGTGCCAGCAGTTTAGGCAGGGCCTACGAGCAGTACTTC. Its protein product is CASSLGRAYEQYF.

V is TRBV6-5 and J is TRBJ2-1, with 7 bases lining up with TRBD2. Losses at the gene ends were 8 bases for V and 7 bases for J; bases not matched to a gene: 8. Germline V lookup: CDR1 MNHEY, CDR2 SVGAGI. The CDR3 is 13 residues long. The CDR3 region has the DNA TGTGCCAGCCTGGGACTGGGAGGGAATGAGCAGTTCTTC. Protein: CASLGLGGNEQFF.

This clone was counted only a few times. The rearrangement uses TRBV2 and TRBJ1-5, with TRBD1 as a possible D gene (5 bases). CDR3 length: 15 residues. V lost 5 bases, J lost 0 bases, and 11 bases lay in between. Germline assignment: CDR1 SNHLY and CDR2 FYNNEI. CDR3 sequence (DNA): TGTGCCAGCAGTCTTGCTGACAGTAGCAATCAGCCCCAGCATTTT. Its protein product is CASSLADSSNQPQHF.

This clone was seen more than once but under ten times. The chain links TRBV24-1 to TRBJ2-1, with 8 bases that match TRBD2. The germline gives CDR1 KGHDR, CDR2 SFDVKD. The CDR3 has 16 amino acids. V gave up 3 bases and J gave up 3 bases; unmatched junction bases: 6. For the CDR3, the DNA is TGTGCCACCAGTGATCGGAGCGGGAGAGACTACAATGAGCAGTTCTTC. Translation gives CATSDRSGRDYNEQFF.

V gene TRBV20-1 combines with J gene TRBJ1-2; possibly TRBD1 for D (6 bases). The germline V and J ends were trimmed by 3 bases and 5 bases, with 7 bases remaining between them. In germline, CDR1 is DFQATT, CDR2 SNEGSKA (reference sequence). The CDR3 spans 11 residues. CDR3 in DNA: TGCAGTGCTAGCACAGGGTATGGCTACACCTTC. It encodes CSASTGYGYTF.

This CDR3 reads CASSPGGDEQFF. CDR3 nucleotides: TGTGCCAGTAGTCCGGGGGGCGATGAGCAGTTCTTC. The rearrangement uses TRBV19 and TRBJ2-1, with D tentatively TRBD2 (7 bases). The germline gives CDR1 LNHDA, CDR2 SQIVND (reference sequence). CDR3 length: 12 amino acids. V was pared by 5 bases and J by 8 bases, with 10 bases between.

This chain's CDR3 is CASSLALMNTEAFF. The CDR3 DNA sequence: TGTGCCAGCAGCTTAGCCCTTATGAACACTGAAGCTTTCTTT. The chain has TRBV7-8 and TRBJ1-1; no reliable D call. Trimming removed 0 bases from V and 0 bases from J, with 5 bases in between. The CDR3 length is 14 residues. In germline, CDR1 is SGHVS, CDR2 FQNEAQ.